This is a list of T cell receptor beta chains from one sample in a study of identical twins. One entry per CDR3 protein results from TCRdb running MiXCR on the 5' RACE reads. The sample contains a few hundred thousand distinct CDR3 sequences, roughly 12% of which appear only once. These data are also associated with another study on yellow fever vaccine responses in identical twins.

The specimen sequenced was memory (CD45RO+) T cells sorted from blood. The receptors stem from a woman aged 18-30 years in good health. Both conserved end residues are part of each CDR3. Each record gives: clone size, J gene, V gene, D gene, CDR3 protein, CDR3 DNA. A D gene is named only where the DNA matches it firmly. The listing skips clone size in some rows; elsewhere it reads once, few, many or a size class.

size: many; J: TRBJ1-4; V: TRBV7-3; D: -; CDR3: CASSPAANEKLFF; DNA: TGTGCCAGCAGCCCAGCAGCGAATGAAAAACTGTTTTTT
size: many; J: TRBJ2-5; V: TRBV10-3; D: -; CDR3: CAISESMQETQYF; DNA: TGTGCCATCAGTGAGTCAATGCAAGAGACCCAGTACTTC
size: -; J: TRBJ1-2; V: TRBV29-1; D: -; CDR3: CSVEWGKAGGYTF; DNA: TGCAGCGTTGAATGGGGAAAAGCGGGTGGCTACACCTTC
size: few; J: TRBJ2-7; V: TRBV18; D: -; CDR3: CASSRDTAYEQYF; DNA: TGTGCCAGCTCACGGGACACGGCCTACGAGCAGTACTTC
size: many; J: TRBJ1-4; V: TRBV12-3/TRBV12-4; D: -; CDR3: CASRTINEKLFF; DNA: TGTGCCAGCAGGACCATTAATGAAAAACTGTTTTTT
size: few; J: TRBJ2-5; V: TRBV28; D: -; CDR3: CASSLPLAQETQYF; DNA: TGTGCCAGCAGTTTACCGCTGGCTCAAGAGACCCAGTACTTC
size: many; J: TRBJ1-5; V: TRBV7-2; D: TRBD1; CDR3: CASSQKTGYNQPQHF; DNA: TGTGCCAGCAGCCAAAAGACAGGGTACAATCAGCCCCAGCATTTT
size: few; J: TRBJ1-2; V: TRBV7-2; D: -; CDR3: CASSFSGDVGYGYTF; DNA: TGTGCCAGCAGCTTTTCAGGGGATGTCGGCTATGGCTACACCTTC
size: -; J: TRBJ2-3; V: TRBV5-6; D: -; CDR3: CASTPTSTDTQYF; DNA: TGTGCCAGCACCCCGACCAGCACAGATACGCAGTATTTT
size: many; J: TRBJ2-5; V: TRBV6-5; D: -; CDR3: CASSYSRPEHPETQYF; DNA: TGTGCCAGCAGTTACTCGAGACCGGAACATCCGGAGACCCAGTACTTC
size: -; J: TRBJ1-1; V: TRBV7-9; D: TRBD1; CDR3: CASSLTGVMNTEAFF; DNA: TGTGCCAGCAGCTTAACAGGGGTTATGAACACTGAAGCTTTCTTT
size: once; J: TRBJ2-7; V: TRBV20-1; D: -; CDR3: CSARARDYEQYF; DNA: TGCAGTGCTAGAGCCCGGGACTACGAGCAGTACTTC
size: -; J: TRBJ1-4; V: TRBV25-1; D: -; CDR3: CASSHPDRRVEKLFF; DNA: TGTGCCAGCAGTCATCCTGACAGGAGGGTAGAAAAACTGTTTTTT
size: -; J: TRBJ2-1; V: TRBV14; D: TRBD2; CDR3: CASSQEKTSVYNEQFF; DNA: TGTGCCAGCAGCCAGGAGAAGACTAGCGTTTACAATGAGCAGTTCTTC
size: -; J: TRBJ2-3; V: TRBV11-2; D: TRBD2; CDR3: CASSFRLAGSTDTQYF; DNA: TGTGCCAGCAGCTTTCGACTAGCGGGGTCCACAGATACGCAGTATTTT
size: few; J: TRBJ1-4; V: TRBV6-1; D: TRBD1; CDR3: CASSSGTENEKLFF; DNA: TGTGCCAGCAGCAGCGGGACAGAGAATGAAAAACTGTTTTTT
size: -; J: TRBJ1-4; V: TRBV15; D: -; CDR3: CATSRGATNEKLFF; DNA: TGTGCCACCAGCAGAGGGGCAACTAATGAAAAACTGTTTTTT
size: many; J: TRBJ2-7; V: TRBV29-1; D: -; CDR3: CSVEDLGVPSVEQYF; DNA: TGCAGCGTTGAAGATCTGGGAGTCCCCTCTGTCGAGCAGTACTTC
size: few; J: TRBJ2-7; V: TRBV20-1; D: TRBD1; CDR3: CSASRGSRAYEQYF; DNA: TGCAGTGCTAGCAGGGGGAGTCGGGCCTACGAGCAGTACTTC
size: many; J: TRBJ1-1; V: TRBV20-1; D: -; CDR3: CSATTGAEAFF; DNA: TGCAGTGCCACCACAGGCGCTGAAGCTTTCTTT
size: -; J: TRBJ2-2; V: TRBV4-2; D: -; CDR3: CASSQEAGNTGELFF; DNA: TGTGCCAGCAGCCAAGAGGCGGGCAACACCGGGGAGCTGTTTTTT
size: few; J: TRBJ2-7; V: TRBV5-8; D: -; CDR3: CASSLAGARGYEQYF; DNA: TGTGCCAGCAGCTTGGCGGGGGCGCGCGGCTACGAGCAGTACTTC
size: many; J: TRBJ1-1; V: TRBV20-1; D: TRBD1; CDR3: CSARRPGTANTEAFF; DNA: TGCAGTGCTAGACGACCAGGGACAGCGAACACTGAAGCTTTCTTT